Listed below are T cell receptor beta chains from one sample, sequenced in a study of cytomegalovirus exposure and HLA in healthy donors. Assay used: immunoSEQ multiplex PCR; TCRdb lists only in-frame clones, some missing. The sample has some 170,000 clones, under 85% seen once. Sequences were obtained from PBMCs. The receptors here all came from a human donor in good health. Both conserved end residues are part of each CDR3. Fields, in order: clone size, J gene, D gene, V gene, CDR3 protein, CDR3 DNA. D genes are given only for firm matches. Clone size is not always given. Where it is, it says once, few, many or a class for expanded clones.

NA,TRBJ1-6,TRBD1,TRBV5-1,CASSVRLQGAGSPLHF,TGCGCCAGCAGCGTCCGTTTGCAGGGGGCCGGTTCACCCCTCCACTTT
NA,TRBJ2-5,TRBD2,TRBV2,CASSEAHRTSRETQYF,TGTGCCAGCAGTGAAGCGCACCGGACTAGCCGAGAGACCCAGTACTTC
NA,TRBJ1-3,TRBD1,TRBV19,CASRPGQTGNTIYF,TGTGCCAGTAGGCCGGGACAGACCGGAAACACCATATATTTT
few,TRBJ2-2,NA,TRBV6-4,CASSDSRDTGELFF,TGTGCCAGCAGTGACTCGAGGGACACCGGGGAGCTGTTTTTT
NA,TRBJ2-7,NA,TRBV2,CASSVLAKSGQYF,TGTGCCAGCAGTGTACTGGCTAAAAGCGGGCAGTACTTC
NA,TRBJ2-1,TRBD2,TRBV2,CASSDLAGESYNEQFF,TGTGCCAGCAGTGACCTAGCGGGGGAGTCCTACAATGAGCAGTTCTTC
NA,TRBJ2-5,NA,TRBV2,CASRRDTFEETQYF,TGTGCCAGCAGAAGGGACACCTTCGAAGAGACCCAGTACTTC
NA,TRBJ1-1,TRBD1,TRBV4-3,CASSQSGQAGPSIF,TGCGCCAGCAGCCAATCGGGACAGGCCGGGCCAAGCATCTTT
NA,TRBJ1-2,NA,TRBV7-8,CASSTRREAAGYTF,TGTGCCAGCAGCACCCGCAGGGAGGCTGCTGGCTACACCTTC
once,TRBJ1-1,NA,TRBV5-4,CASSPWTEEAFF,TGTGCCAGCAGCCCATGGACAGAGGAAGCTTTCTTT
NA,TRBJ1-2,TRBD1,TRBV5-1,CASSWGQGGSSYGYTF,TGCGCCAGCAGCTGGGGACAGGGAGGATCCTCCTATGGCTACACCTTC
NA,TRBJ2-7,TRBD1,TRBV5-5,CASSVVLTGGSSYEQYF,TGTGCCAGCAGCGTCGTACTCACAGGGGGCTCGTCCTACGAGCAGTACTTC
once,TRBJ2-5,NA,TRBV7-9,CASSSALQQETQYF,TGTGCCAGCAGCTCCGCTTTGCAGCAAGAGACCCAGTACTTC
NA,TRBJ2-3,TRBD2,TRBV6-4,CASSDSRGTSGGTDTQYF,TGTGCCAGCAGTGACTCAAGAGGGACTAGCGGGGGCACAGATACGCAGTATTTT
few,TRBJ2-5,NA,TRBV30,CAWSSGSGYQETQYF,TGTGCCTGGAGCAGTGGCTCGGGGTACCAAGAGACCCAGTACTTC
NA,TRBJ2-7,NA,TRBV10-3,CAISEFETRGEQYF,TGTGCCATCAGTGAGTTTGAGACTAGAGGCGAGCAGTACTTC
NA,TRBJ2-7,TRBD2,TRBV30,CAWTTGTSSREQYF,TGTGCCTGGACGACCGGGACTAGCTCTCGCGAGCAGTACTTC
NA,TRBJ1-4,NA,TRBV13,CASSLAGWGEKLFF,TGTGCCAGCAGCTTAGCAGGGTGGGGTGAAAAACTGTTTTTT
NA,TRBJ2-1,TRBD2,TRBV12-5,CASGLGSGGALGEQFF,TGTGCTAGTGGTTTGGGATCCGGGGGGGCCCTCGGTGAGCAGTTCTTC
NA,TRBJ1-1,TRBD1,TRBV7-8,CASSQGTGATDTEAFF,TGTGCCAGCAGCCAAGGGACAGGGGCTACGGACACTGAAGCTTTCTTT
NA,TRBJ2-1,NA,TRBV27,CASTPGTDYNEQFF,TGTGCCAGCACCCCTGGGACTGACTACAATGAGCAGTTCTTC
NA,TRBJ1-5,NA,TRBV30,CAWSPRADLNQPQHF,TGTGCCTGGAGCCCTCGAGCGGACTTAAATCAGCCCCAGCATTTT
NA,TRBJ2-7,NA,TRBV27,CASRGVGGEYF,TGTGCCAGCAGGGGTGTTGGGGGCGAGTACTTC
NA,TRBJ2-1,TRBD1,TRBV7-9,CASSASGQGNNEQFF,TGTGCCAGCAGCGCCTCCGGACAGGGAAACAATGAGCAGTTCTTC
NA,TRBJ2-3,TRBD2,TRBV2,CASSVIAGSTDTQYF,TGTGCCAGCAGTGTCATAGCGGGTAGCACAGATACGCAGTATTTT
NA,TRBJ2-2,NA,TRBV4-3,CASSQDASQGPDTGELFF,TGCGCCAGCAGCCAAGATGCATCTCAGGGTCCGGACACCGGGGAGCTGTTTTTT
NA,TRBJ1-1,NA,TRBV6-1,CASSEARGSEAFF,TGTGCCAGCAGTGAAGCGCGCGGATCGGAAGCTTTCTTT
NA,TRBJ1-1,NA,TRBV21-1,CASSSRDRVGNTEAFF,TGTGCCAGCAGCAGCCGGGACAGGGTAGGAAACACTGAAGCTTTCTTT
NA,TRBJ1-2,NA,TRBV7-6,CASSPGPPGNGYTF,TGTGCCAGCAGCCCCGGGCCCCCCGGGAATGGCTACACCTTC
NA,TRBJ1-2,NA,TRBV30,CAWSWGSYGYTF,TGTGCCTGGAGTTGGGGCAGCTATGGCTACACCTTC
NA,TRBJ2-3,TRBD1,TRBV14,CASSTDRGDTQYF,TGTGCCAGCAGCACCGACAGGGGAGATACGCAGTATTTT
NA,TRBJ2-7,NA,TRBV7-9,CASSLALYEQYF,TGTGCCAGCAGCTTAGCCCTCTACGAGCAGTACTTC